Each of the 22 T cell receptor beta chains below was sequenced from the same sample in a study of blood T cell repertoires in COVID-19. Here immunoSEQ multiplex PCR was the method, and the copy in TCRdb shows in-frame clones only, minus some. The sample yields 140,000 to 150,000 clones, roughly 76% seen once. The sequencing input was peripheral blood. These receptors were taken from a human donor with acute or convalescent COVID-19. The donor label of this sample is uncertain.

This clone appeared many times. The CDR3 region has the DNA TGTGCCAGCAGCTACACAGATACGCAGTATTTT. This encodes CASSYTDTQYF. The chain is built from TRBV4-2 and TRBJ2-3, with D unresolved. CDR1 and CDR2 (germline): LGHNA, YNFKEQ. There are 11 residues in the CDR3. V was shortened by 5 bases and J by 2 bases, with 2 bases between the two germline ends.

CDR3 in DNA: TGTGCCAGCAGTTACCCCGGGGACACTGAAGCTTTCTTT. Translation: CASSYPGDTEAFF. The chain recombines TRBV6-5 with TRBJ1-1; D not resolved. CDR3 length: 13 amino acids. Germline lookup yields CDR1 MNHEY and CDR2 SVGAGI. Between the trimmed V and J ends, which lost 2 bases and 3 bases, there was a span of 7 bases.

V is TRBV19 and J is TRBJ2-4; 8 nucleotides match TRBD2. The CDR3 extends over 16 amino acids. V dropped 5 bases and J dropped 2; count of bases not matched to a gene: 8. CDR1 is LNHDA, CDR2 SQIVND, per germline (reference sequence). DNA for the CDR3: TGTGCCAGTAGTTCGGACGCGGGGGGCACCAAAAACATTCAGTACTTC. Protein sequence: CASSSDAGGTKNIQYF.

This clone was seen a handful of times. The CDR3 DNA sequence: TGCGCCAGCAGCTTGGGGGCTAGCACAGATACGCAGTATTTT. Protein product: CASSLGASTDTQYF. The chain joins TRBV5-1 to TRBJ2-3; no reliable D call. This CDR3 is built from 14 residues. Germline CDR1 SGHRS, CDR2 YFSETQ. V was cut by 0 bases and J by 0 bases, with 5 bases left in between.

The rearrangement joins TRBV5-1 to TRBJ1-1; 8 bases match TRBD1. Germline V gene sequence: CDR1 SGHRS, CDR2 YFSETQ. CDR3 size: 15 residues. V lost 0 bases, J lost 1 base, and 2 bases stayed unmatched. The CDR3 here is CASSLVGQGNTEAFF. The CDR3 region has the DNA TGCGCCAGCAGCTTGGTAGGACAGGGGAACACTGAAGCTTTCTTT.

The table lists this clone with a count of one. The chain is built from TRBV5-6 and TRBJ1-3; D is ambiguous. Germline CDR1 is SGHDT and CDR2 is YYEEEE. Trimming took off 3 bases at V and 0 bases at J, with 7 bases between the two ends. The CDR3 covers 14 residues. The CDR3 nucleotides are TGTGCCAGCAGCTCCTCCAGCTCTGGAAACACCATATATTTT. Its protein product is CASSSSSSGNTIYF.

This chain joins TRBV5-1 and TRBJ1-4, with D possibly TRBD1 on 5 matching bases. V was pared by 4 bases and J by 8 bases, with 18 bases between. The length of the CDR3 is 15 residues. Per the germline V gene, CDR1 is SGHRS and CDR2 is YFSETQ. As DNA, the CDR3 is TGCGCCAGCAGCGTCTCCGGGGGATCTGAGGAAAAACTGTTTTTT. Translating it yields CASSVSGGSEEKLFF.

The chain recombines TRBV18 with TRBJ2-3, with a weak D call TRBD2 (6 bases). Germline CDR1 KGHSH, CDR2 LQKENI. Trimming removed 3 bases from V and 4 bases from J, with 14 bases in between. The CDR3 runs 15 residues. In nucleotides, the CDR3 is TGTGCCAGCTCACCCCCGCGTGCGGGACCAGATACGCAGTATTTT. It translates to CASSPPRAGPDTQYF.

CDR3 region: CASSLGTGLLSTNEKLFF. As DNA, the CDR3 is TGTGCCAGCAGCCTCGGGACAGGTCTTTTATCAACTAATGAAAAACTGTTTTTT. The chain couples TRBV5-6 to TRBJ1-4, with TRBD1 matching 8 bases. Unmatched junction bases numbered 11, after V lost 4 bases and J lost 0 bases. CDR1 SGHDT and CDR2 YYEEEE come from the germline V gene. The CDR3 has 18 amino acids.

This rearrangement joins TRBV18 to TRBJ1-6; D perhaps matches TRBD1 (5 bases). CDR1 and CDR2 (germline): KGHSH, LQKENI. V lost 3 bases and J 8 bases, leaving 11 bases between the germline ends. The length of the CDR3 is 14 residues. The CDR3 DNA reads as TGTGCCAGCTCACCGGGGACTGTCCATTCACCCCTCCACTTT. Translation gives CASSPGTVHSPLHF.

This clone was observed a single time. The J gene is TRBJ1-2, the V gene TRBV5-4, with 8 positions matching TRBD1. CDR1 is SGHNT and CDR2 is YYREEE in the germline V gene (reference sequence). CDR3 size: 15 residues. J lost 8 bases, V lost 0 bases, and 9 bases had no gene match. CDR3 loop: CASSLGQGITMGYTF. CDR3 DNA: TGTGCCAGCAGCTTGGGACAGGGGATAACTATGGGCTACACCTTC.

The chain employs TRBV27 and TRBJ1-1; possibly TRBD1 for D (6 bases). The CDR3 contains 15 residues. Germline-derived CDR1 and CDR2 are MNHEY and SMNVEV (reference sequence). V shed 10 bases and J shed 4 bases, with 22 bases lying between them. CDR3 residues: CATRLNSGVGTEAFF. As DNA, the CDR3 is TGTGCCACCCGCCTAAACTCAGGGGTCGGCACTGAAGCTTTCTTT.

Many counts were recorded for this clone. The DNA of the CDR3 is TGTGCCAGTAGAGCCGACAGGGCGAATTCGGGGGGCTACACCTTC. It translates to CASRADRANSGGYTF. The genes are TRBV19 and TRBJ1-2, with 7 bases identical to TRBD1. V gave up 6 bases and J gave up 8 bases; unmatched junction bases: 15. Germline CDR1 is LNHDA and CDR2 is SQIVND (reference sequence). CDR3 length: 15 residues. The full variable domain, rest sourced from reference TRBV19 and TRBJ1-2, is DGGITQSPKYLFRKEGQNVTLSCEQNLNHDAMYWYRQDPGQGLRLIYYSQIVNDFQKGDIAEGYSVSREKKESFPLTVTSAQKNPTAFYLCASRADRANSGGYTFGSGTRLTVV.

This clone was found a few times. An end of the junction differs from the germline gene, which may be a read error. V usage is TRBV10-2 and J usage is TRBJ1-4, with unresolved D. In germline, CDR1 is WSHSY, CDR2 SAAADI. The CDR3 extends over 15 amino acids. The DNA of the CDR3 is TGCGCCAGCAGGGAGTGGCAGGCAACTAATGAAAAACTGTTTTTT. It translates to CASREWQATNEKLFF.

The chain has TRBV12-3 or TRBV12-4 and TRBJ1-2; no firm D call. This CDR3 region has 13 residues. The V end lost 4 bases, the J end lost 8 bases, and 14 bases lay between the germline ends. The CDR3 loop reads CASSSDGRGGYTF. In DNA form, the CDR3 reads TGTGCCAGCAGTTCTGACGGTCGGGGAGGCTACACCTTC.

The CDR3 DNA reads TGTGCCAGCTCGCCGGGACTAGCGGGGCGCCGCACAGATACGCAGTATTTT. The encoded protein is CASSPGLAGRRTDTQYF. V and J are TRBV18 and TRBJ2-3, with 13 nucleotides matching TRBD2. V was pared by 6 bases and J by 1 base, with 7 bases of the junction left unmatched. Germline V gene data show CDR1 as KGHSH and CDR2 as LQKENI. This CDR3 region has 17 residues.

The chain employs TRBV23-1 and TRBJ1-3; D is possibly TRBD1 (5 bases). TRBV23-1 is flagged as an ORF with uncertain function. The CDR3 loop spans 15 amino acids. V was pared by 4 bases and J by 0 bases, with 10 bases between. CDR3 bases: TGCGCCAGCAGTCTTGACAGTTACTCTGGAAACACCATATATTTT. Protein: CASSLDSYSGNTIYF.

This clone was seen more than once but under ten times. The genes are TRBV7-9 and TRBJ2-1; a weak D match, TRBD1 (6 bases). Germline V lookup: CDR1 SEHNR, CDR2 FQNEAQ (reference sequence). The CDR3 has 15 residues. Trimming took off 1 base at V and 10 bases at J, with 17 bases between the two ends. The CDR3 nucleotides are TGTGCCAGCAGCTTAGTAGGGGGATATAAGGAAGAGCAGTTCTTC. Protein product: CASSLVGGYKEEQFF.

The J gene is TRBJ1-2, the V gene TRBV6-5, with 8 positions matching TRBD1. This CDR3 is built from 14 residues. Per the germline V gene, CDR1 is MNHEY and CDR2 is SVGAGI. Losses at the gene ends were 10 bases for V and 4 bases for J; bases not matched to a gene: 11. For the CDR3, the DNA is TGTGCCACAACCTCAACAGGGGGATCCTATGGCTACACCTTC. This translates into CATTSTGGSYGYTF.

V is TRBV18 and J is TRBJ1-1; D gene ambiguous. The ends were cut back, 4 bases at V and 3 bases at J, with 9 bases in the middle. This CDR3 contains 13 residues. The V gene's germline CDR1 is KGHSH and CDR2 LQKENI. CDR3 DNA sequence: TGTGCCAGCTCACTTCTACGGGACACTGAAGCTTTCTTT. It specifies CASSLLRDTEAFF.

The rearrangement uses TRBV9 and TRBJ2-4; D call uncertain. The germline V and J ends were trimmed by 4 bases and 8 bases, with 13 bases remaining between them. The CDR3 spans 13 residues. Germline V gene sequence: CDR1 SGDLS, CDR2 YYNGEE. The CDR3: CASSPSVVDIQYF. CDR3 in DNA: TGTGCCAGCAGCCCCAGTGTTGTGGACATTCAGTACTTC. Complete variable domain (other parts from reference TRBV9 and TRBJ2-4): DSGVTQTPKHLITATGQRVTLRCSPRSGDLSVYWYQQSLDQGLQFLIQYYNGEERAKGNILERFSAQQFPDLHSELNLSSLELGDSALYFCASSPSVVDIQYFGAGTRLSVL.

V gene TRBV10-3 combines with J gene TRBJ1-2; tentatively, D is TRBD1 (5 bases). Trimming pared 5 bases from V and 2 bases from J, leaving 15 bases between. CDR1 ENHRY and CDR2 SYGVKD come from the germline V gene. CDR3 length equals 15 residues. The CDR3 nucleotides are TGTGCCATCAGTACTGGCGGGGGAAAAAACTATGGCTACACCTTC. This encodes CAISTGGGKNYGYTF.